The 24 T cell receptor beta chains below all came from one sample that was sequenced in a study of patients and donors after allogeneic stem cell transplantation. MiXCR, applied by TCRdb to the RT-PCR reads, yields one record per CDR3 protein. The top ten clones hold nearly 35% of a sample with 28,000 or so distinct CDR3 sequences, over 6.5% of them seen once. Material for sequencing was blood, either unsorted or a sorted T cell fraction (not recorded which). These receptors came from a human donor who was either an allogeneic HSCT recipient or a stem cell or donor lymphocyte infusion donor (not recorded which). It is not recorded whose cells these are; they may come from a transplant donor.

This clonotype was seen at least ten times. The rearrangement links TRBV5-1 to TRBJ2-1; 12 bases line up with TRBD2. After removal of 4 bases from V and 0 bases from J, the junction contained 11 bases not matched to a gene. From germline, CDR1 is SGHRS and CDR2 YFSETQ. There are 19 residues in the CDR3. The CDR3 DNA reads TGCGCCAGCAGCCTACCTCTAGCGGGAGGGCCGCCCTCCTACAATGAGCAGTTCTTC. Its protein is CASSLPLAGGPPSYNEQFF.

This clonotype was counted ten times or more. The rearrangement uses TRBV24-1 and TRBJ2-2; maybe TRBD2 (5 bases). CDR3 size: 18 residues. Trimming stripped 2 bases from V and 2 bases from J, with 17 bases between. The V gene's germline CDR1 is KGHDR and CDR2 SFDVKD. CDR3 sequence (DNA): TGTGCCACCAGTGATTCCCCGGGTGGGAGACCAAACACCGGGGAGCTGTTTTTT. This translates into CATSDSPGGRPNTGELFF.

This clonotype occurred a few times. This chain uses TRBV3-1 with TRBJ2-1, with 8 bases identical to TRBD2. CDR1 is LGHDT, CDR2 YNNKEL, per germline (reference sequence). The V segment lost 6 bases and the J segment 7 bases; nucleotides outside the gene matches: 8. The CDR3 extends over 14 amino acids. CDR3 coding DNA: TGTGCCAGCAGGAAAGCGGGAGCGGGGAATGAGCAGTTCTTC. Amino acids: CASRKAGAGNEQFF.

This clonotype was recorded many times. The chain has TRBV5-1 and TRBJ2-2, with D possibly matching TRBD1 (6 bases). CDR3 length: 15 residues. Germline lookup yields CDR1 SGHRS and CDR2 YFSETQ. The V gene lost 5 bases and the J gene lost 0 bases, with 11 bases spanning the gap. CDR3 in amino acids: CASRFGQPNTGELFF. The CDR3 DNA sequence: TGCGCCAGCAGGTTCGGACAGCCGAACACCGGGGAGCTGTTTTTT.

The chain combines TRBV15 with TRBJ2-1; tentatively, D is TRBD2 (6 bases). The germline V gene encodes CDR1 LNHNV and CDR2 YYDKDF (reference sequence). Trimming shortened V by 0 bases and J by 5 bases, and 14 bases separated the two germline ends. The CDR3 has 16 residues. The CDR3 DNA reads TGTGCCACCAGCAGAGATCCCGGAGGGGATAACAATGAGCAGTTCTTC. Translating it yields CATSRDPGGDNNEQFF.

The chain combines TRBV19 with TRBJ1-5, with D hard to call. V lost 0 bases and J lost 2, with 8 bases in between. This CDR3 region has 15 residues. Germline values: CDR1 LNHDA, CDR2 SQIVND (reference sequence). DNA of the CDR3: TGTGCCAGTAGTATAGACAGGTATGGCAATCAGCCCCAGCATTTT. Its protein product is CASSIDRYGNQPQHF.

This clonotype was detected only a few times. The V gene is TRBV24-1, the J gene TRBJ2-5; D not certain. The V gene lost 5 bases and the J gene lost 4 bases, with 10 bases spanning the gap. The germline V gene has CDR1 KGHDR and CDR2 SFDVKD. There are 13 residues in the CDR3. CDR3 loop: CATSAVGLETQYF. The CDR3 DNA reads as TGTGCCACCAGTGCTGTAGGGTTAGAGACCCAGTACTTC.

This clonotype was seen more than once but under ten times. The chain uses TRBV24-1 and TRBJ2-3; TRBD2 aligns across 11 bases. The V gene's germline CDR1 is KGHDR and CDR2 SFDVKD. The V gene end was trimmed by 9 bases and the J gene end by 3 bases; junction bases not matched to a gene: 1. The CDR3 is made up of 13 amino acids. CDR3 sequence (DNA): TGTGCCACCGGGACTAGCGGTACAGATACGCAGTATTTT. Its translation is CATGTSGTDTQYF.

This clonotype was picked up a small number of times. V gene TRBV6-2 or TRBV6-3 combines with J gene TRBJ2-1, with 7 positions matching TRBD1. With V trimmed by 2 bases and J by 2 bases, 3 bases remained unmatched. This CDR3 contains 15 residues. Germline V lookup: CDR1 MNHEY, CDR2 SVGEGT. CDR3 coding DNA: TGTGCCAGCAGTTACACCGGGACAGCCTACAATGAGCAGTTCTTC. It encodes CASSYTGTAYNEQFF.

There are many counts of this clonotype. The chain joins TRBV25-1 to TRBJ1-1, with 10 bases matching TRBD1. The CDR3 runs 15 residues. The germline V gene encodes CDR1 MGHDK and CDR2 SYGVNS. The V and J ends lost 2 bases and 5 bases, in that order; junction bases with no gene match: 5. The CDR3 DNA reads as TGTGCCAGCAGTGAACTGGGGACAGGGGTGACTGAAGCTTTCTTT. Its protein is CASSELGTGVTEAFF.

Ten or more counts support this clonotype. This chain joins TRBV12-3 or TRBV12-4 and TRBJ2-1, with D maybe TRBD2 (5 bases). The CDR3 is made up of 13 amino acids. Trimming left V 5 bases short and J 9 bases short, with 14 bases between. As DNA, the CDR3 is TGTGCCAGCAGTCCGCTTCAAGGAGGTGAGCAGTTCTTC. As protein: CASSPLQGGEQFF.

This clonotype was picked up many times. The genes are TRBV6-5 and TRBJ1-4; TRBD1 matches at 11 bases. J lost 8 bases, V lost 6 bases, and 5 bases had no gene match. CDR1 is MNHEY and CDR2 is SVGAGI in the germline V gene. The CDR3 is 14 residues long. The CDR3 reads CASSRTGGMEKLFF. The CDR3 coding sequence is TGTGCCAGCAGCAGGACAGGGGGCATGGAAAAACTGTTTTTT.

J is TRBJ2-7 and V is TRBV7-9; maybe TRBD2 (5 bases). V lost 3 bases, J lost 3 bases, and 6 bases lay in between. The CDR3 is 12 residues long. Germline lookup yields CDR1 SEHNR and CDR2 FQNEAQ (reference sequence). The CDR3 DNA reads TGTGCCAGCAGCTTCGGGGACTACGAGCAGTACTTC. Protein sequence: CASSFGDYEQYF.

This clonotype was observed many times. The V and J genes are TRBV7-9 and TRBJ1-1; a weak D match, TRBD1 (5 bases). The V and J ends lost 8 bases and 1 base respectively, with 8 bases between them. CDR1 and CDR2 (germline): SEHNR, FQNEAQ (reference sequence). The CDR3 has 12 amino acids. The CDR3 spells CASRGKNTEAFF. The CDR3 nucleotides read TGTGCCAGCCGGGGGAAGAACACTGAAGCTTTCTTT.

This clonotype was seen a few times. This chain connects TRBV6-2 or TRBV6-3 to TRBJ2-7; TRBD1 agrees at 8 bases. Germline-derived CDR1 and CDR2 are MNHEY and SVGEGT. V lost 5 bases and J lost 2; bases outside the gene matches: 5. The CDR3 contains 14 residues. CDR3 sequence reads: CASSTTRGPYEQYF. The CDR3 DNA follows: TGTGCCAGCAGTACCACCAGGGGGCCCTACGAGCAGTACTTC.

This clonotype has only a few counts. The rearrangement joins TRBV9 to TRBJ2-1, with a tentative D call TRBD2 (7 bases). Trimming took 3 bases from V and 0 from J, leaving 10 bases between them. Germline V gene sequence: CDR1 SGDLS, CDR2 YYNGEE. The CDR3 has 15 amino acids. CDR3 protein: CASSEGGSSYNEQFF. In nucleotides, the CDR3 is TGTGCCAGCAGCGAGGGGGGGAGCTCCTACAATGAGCAGTTCTTC.

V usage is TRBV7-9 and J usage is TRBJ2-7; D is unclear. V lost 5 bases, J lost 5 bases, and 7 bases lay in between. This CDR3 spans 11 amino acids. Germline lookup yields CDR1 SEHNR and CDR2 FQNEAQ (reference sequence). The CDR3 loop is CASSPRDEQYF. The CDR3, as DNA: TGTGCCAGCAGCCCACGGGACGAGCAGTACTTC.

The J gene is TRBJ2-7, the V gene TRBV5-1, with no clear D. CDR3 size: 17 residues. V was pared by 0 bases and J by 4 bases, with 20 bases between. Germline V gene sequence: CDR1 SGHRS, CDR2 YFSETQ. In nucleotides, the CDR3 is TGCGCCAGCAGCTTGGCCATAAGTCCCCATAACGCGTACGAGCAGTACTTC. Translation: CASSLAISPHNAYEQYF.

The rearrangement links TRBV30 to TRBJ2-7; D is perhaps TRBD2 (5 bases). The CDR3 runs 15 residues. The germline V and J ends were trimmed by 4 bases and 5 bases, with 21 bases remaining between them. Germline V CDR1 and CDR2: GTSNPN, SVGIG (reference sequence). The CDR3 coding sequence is TGTGCCTGGAAGGCCTGGGGTACTAGAGTCCACGAGCAGTACTTC. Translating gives CAWKAWGTRVHEQYF.

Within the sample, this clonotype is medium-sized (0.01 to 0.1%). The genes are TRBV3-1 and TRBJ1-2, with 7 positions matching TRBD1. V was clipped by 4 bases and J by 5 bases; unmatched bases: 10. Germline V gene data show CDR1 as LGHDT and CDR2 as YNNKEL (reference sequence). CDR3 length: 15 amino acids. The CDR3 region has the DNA TGTGCCAGCAGCCGGGACAGCCATGCCCAGTATGGCTACACCTTC. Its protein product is CASSRDSHAQYGYTF.

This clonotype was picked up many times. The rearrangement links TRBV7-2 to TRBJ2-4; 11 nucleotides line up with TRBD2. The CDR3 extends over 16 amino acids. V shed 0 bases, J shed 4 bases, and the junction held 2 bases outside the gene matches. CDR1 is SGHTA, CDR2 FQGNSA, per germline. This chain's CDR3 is CASSLALAGDKNIQYF. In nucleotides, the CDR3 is TGTGCCAGCAGCTTAGCACTAGCGGGAGATAAAAACATTCAGTACTTC.

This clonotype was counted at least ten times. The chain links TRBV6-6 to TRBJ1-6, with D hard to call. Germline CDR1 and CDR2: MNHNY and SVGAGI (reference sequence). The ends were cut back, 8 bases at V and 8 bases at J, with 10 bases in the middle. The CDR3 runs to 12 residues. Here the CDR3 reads CASAELDSPLHF. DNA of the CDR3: TGTGCCAGCGCCGAGTTAGATTCACCCCTCCACTTT.

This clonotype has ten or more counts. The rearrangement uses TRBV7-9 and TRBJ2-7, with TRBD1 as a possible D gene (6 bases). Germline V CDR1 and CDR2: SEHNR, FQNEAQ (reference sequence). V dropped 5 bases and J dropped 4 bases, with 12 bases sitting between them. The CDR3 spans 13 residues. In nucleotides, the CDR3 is TGTGCCAGCAGCAGAAACAGGGTGTACGAGCAGTACTTC. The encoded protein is CASSRNRVYEQYF.

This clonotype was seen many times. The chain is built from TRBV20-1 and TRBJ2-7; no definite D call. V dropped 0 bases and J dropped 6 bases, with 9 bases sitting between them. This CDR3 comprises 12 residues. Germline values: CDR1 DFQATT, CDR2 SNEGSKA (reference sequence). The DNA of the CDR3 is TGCAGTGCTAGAGATAGAATCGGCGAGCAGTACTTC. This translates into CSARDRIGEQYF.